This entry concerns a single T cell receptor (beta chain). From the 5' RACE reads, TCRdb lists one entry per CDR3 protein and no DNA. The sample data list some 89,000 distinct CDR3 sequences. The sample belongs to a study of monozygotic twins with inflammatory bowel disease. The CDR3 loop spans 14 amino acids. Germline CDR1 reads SGHAT; CDR2 reads FQNNGV. The clonotype comes from a human donor with ulcerative colitis or Crohn's disease, or a healthy co-twin of an affected twin (not recorded which). The rearrangement uses TRBV11-2 and TRBJ2-4; TCRdb's D call, TRBD1, is unchecked because there is no DNA. The specimen sequenced was blood. The CDR3 reads CASSYQGRGDIQYF.